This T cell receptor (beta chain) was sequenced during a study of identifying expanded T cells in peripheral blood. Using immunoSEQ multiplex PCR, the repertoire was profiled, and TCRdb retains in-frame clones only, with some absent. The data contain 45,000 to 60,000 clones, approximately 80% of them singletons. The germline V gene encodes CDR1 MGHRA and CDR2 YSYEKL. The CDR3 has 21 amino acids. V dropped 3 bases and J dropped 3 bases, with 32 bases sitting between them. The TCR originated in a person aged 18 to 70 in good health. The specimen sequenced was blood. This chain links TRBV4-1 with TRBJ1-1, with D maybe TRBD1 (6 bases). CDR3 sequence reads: CASSQAFTGRPPFVYDTEAFF. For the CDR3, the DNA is TGCGCCAGCAGCCAGGCTTTTACAGGGCGACCGCCTTTTGTCTACGACACTGAAGCTTTCTTT.